This TCR beta chain was observed in a study of metastatic and nonmetastatic thyroid tumors. The overall study: Across peripheral blood and tumor or nodule tissue samples taken from malignant and benign thyroid patients, the repertoires were compared with one another. Findings and limits, study-wide: For both blood and tumor, malignant thyroid tumors reportedly showed significantly higher TCR beta diversity than benign nodules did.

Germline V CDR1 and CDR2: MNHNS, SASEGT. With 6 bases clipped from V and 7 bases from J, the junction kept 9 bases outside the gene matches. This CDR3 is 14 amino acids long. Treatment of any kind had been given to no patient before thyroid surgery. This clone was counted ten times or more. Its specificity is not known. Original processing methods: A distant-metastasis classifier for papillary thyroid cancer was built using CDR3 differences across clinicopathological groups. From the PCR reads, TCRdb re-called clones with MiXCR. The V and J calls, along with clone size, are taken from TCRdb and not from the paper's own processing. The sample contains tens of thousands of clones, around 20% of which appear only once.

The sample taken for sequencing was blood. This receptor was identified in a male donor with papillary thyroid cancer or a benign thyroid nodule (not recorded which). Some clones in this sample may be carry-over from other donors' samples. The chain links TRBV6-1 to TRBJ1-1, with 9 bases identical to TRBD1. CDR3 in DNA: TGTGCCAGCAGCCACGGGGACAGGGCCGGTGAAGCTTTCTTT. This gives the protein CASSHGDRAGEAFF.